In its sample, the clone carrying this T cell receptor (beta chain) was seen a few times. Amplified TCR beta CDR3 regions derived from RNA transcripts. Researchers ran a first-round RT-PCR on the TCR CDR3 using the HTBI primer set. MiXCR, applied by TCRdb to the multiplex PCR reads, yields one record per CDR3 protein. The sample has around 690,000 distinct CDR3 sequences; 17% are singletons. This entry comes from a study of T cells in Graves' hyperthyroidism and ophthalmopathy. Whole-study context: Peripheral blood collection took place at initial diagnosis, before any treatment.

J gave up 6 bases and V 0 bases, and 15 bases lay outside the gene matches. The CDR3 length is 19 residues. Germline CDR1 SGHKS, CDR2 YYEKEE (reference sequence). This clonotype originated in a man between 45 and 60 years old with Graves' hyperthyroidism. The sample was blood. The chain has TRBV5-5 and TRBJ2-1; 10 bases align to TRBD2. CDR3 nucleotides: TGTGCCAGCAGCTTGGTATCCTTCCCAAACCTAGCGGGAGCCAATGAGCAGTTCTTC. Its translation is CASSLVSFPNLAGANEQFF.